Given below is one T cell receptor beta chain in context. The data were obtained in a study of shared T cell receptors in the human thymus. This CDR3 contains 14 residues. Trimming took 4 bases from V and 4 from J, leaving 14 bases between them. Germline V gene lookup returns CDR1 SGHDT and CDR2 YYEEEE. Some clones are missing from TCRdb's copy, which holds only in-frame ones; the method was immunoSEQ multiplex PCR. This sample has hundreds of thousands of clones; 70% to 90% occur once, and the top ten carry over 0.008%. These data were likewise used in another study, on human thymus T cells. From that study: Each of the donors was a healthy Finnish infant who was undergoing open corrective cardiac surgery for congenital heart defects. During corrective heart surgery, resections were taken, and the thymus tissue came from them. There appeared to be biased usage of V and J genes in thymic and blood repertoires. Related research described thymic repertoires that were highly overlapping among unrelated individuals.

This chain links TRBV5-6 with TRBJ1-1, with D possibly being TRBD1 (5 bases). The origin of this receptor is a girl less than two years old with a congenital heart defect. Material for sequencing was thymocytes. The CDR3: CASSGRRGITEAFF. The CDR3 nucleotides are TGTGCCAGCAGCGGACGTCGGGGGATCACTGAAGCTTTCTTT.